A single sample is the source of the 10 T cell receptor beta chains below, sequenced in a study of blood T cell repertoires in COVID-19. Measured with immunoSEQ multiplex PCR; TCRdb has only the in-frame clones, and not every one. The sample has about 230,000 clones; about 90% are singletons. The material sequenced was PBMCs or T cells enriched from blood (not recorded which). These receptors came from a woman younger than 45 with acute COVID-19.

Only one count was recorded for this clone. This chain connects TRBV19 to TRBJ1-5, with 7 bases fitting TRBD1. With 6 bases clipped from V and 3 bases from J, the junction kept 8 bases outside the gene matches. The CDR3 consists of 15 residues. Germline CDR1 and CDR2: LNHDA and SQIVND (reference sequence). CDR3: CASRLGQTNNQPQHF. CDR3 in DNA: TGTGCCAGTAGGCTGGGACAGACCAACAATCAGCCCCAGCATTTT. Using reference TRBV19 and TRBJ1-5 for the parts outside the CDR3, the full variable domain is DGGITQSPKYLFRKEGQNVTLSCEQNLNHDAMYWYRQDPGQGLRLIYYSQIVNDFQKGDIAEGYSVSREKKESFPLTVTSAQKNPTAFYLCASRLGQTNNQPQHFGDGTRLSIL.

The genes are TRBV10-3 and TRBJ1-1, with TRBD1 as a possible D gene (5 bases). The CDR3 runs 11 residues. The germline CDR1 and CDR2 sequences are ENHRY and SYGVKD. The V end lost 10 bases, the J end lost 5 bases, and 11 bases lay between the germline ends. In DNA form, the CDR3 reads TGTGCCACCGGCAGGGATACTGAAGCTTTCTTT. Protein sequence: CATGRDTEAFF.

V gene TRBV7-2 combines with J gene TRBJ2-7; 8 nucleotides agree with TRBD2. V dropped 3 bases and J dropped 7; count of bases not matched to a gene: 8. This CDR3 is built from 14 residues. The germline V gene has CDR1 SGHTA and CDR2 FQGNSA. This CDR3 is CASSFGGGPREQYF. CDR3 coding DNA: TGTGCCAGCAGCTTCGGCGGGGGGCCAAGGGAGCAGTACTTC.

This chain's CDR3 is CASSPGQTYEQYF. The CDR3 nucleotides are TGTGCCAGCAGCCCGGGACAGACCTACGAGCAGTACTTC. This chain connects TRBV14 to TRBJ2-7; TRBD1 matches 7 bases. The CDR3 is made up of 13 amino acids. V gave up 4 bases and J gave up 2 bases; unmatched junction bases: 2. Per the germline V gene, CDR1 is SGHDN and CDR2 is FVKESK.

The DNA of the CDR3 is TGTGCCAGTAGTCAGGGGAAAGACTCCTACGAGCAGTACTTC. It codes for CASSQGKDSYEQYF. The chain uses TRBV19 and TRBJ2-7; D is possibly TRBD1 (6 bases). CDR1 is LNHDA, CDR2 SQIVND, per germline (reference sequence). V lost 5 bases to trimming and J lost 0 bases, with 11 bases between them. This CDR3 has 14 amino acids.

V and J are TRBV3-1 (or the pseudogene TRBV3-2) and TRBJ1-5; tentative D call: TRBD1 (6 bases). The CDR3 is made up of 15 amino acids. V was cut by 1 base and J by 5 bases, with 12 bases left in between. Per the germline V gene, CDR1 is LGHDT and CDR2 is YNNKEL (reference sequence). The CDR3 DNA reads TGTGCCAGCAGCCAAGGGACAGACATTTATCAGCCCCAGCATTTT. As protein: CASSQGTDIYQPQHF.

The chain uses TRBV19 and TRBJ2-5; 7 nucleotides match TRBD1. Germline CDR1 LNHDA, CDR2 SQIVND (reference sequence). The CDR3 is made up of 14 amino acids. J gave up 3 bases and V 1 base, and 2 bases lay outside the gene matches. The CDR3 region is CASSIGQGEETQYF. CDR3 nucleotide sequence: TGTGCCAGTAGTATAGGCCAGGGGGAAGAGACCCAGTACTTC.

This chain uses TRBV12-3 or TRBV12-4 with TRBJ2-7, with D perhaps matching TRBD2 (6 bases). V was shortened by 8 bases and J by 4 bases, with 6 bases between the two germline ends. This CDR3 has 10 residues. CDR3 in amino acids: CASGTYEQYF. Here the CDR3 DNA reads TGTGCCAGCGGGACTTACGAGCAGTACTTC.

The V and J genes are TRBV18 and TRBJ2-1; 7 bases map to TRBD1. After removal of 3 bases from V and 10 bases from J, the junction contained 9 bases not matched to a gene. Germline V lookup: CDR1 KGHSH, CDR2 LQKENI. The CDR3 has 14 amino acids. In DNA, the CDR3 is TGTGCCAGCTCACCCCGACAGGGCAATGAGGAGCAGTTCTTC. Translating it yields CASSPRQGNEEQFF.

The chain uses TRBV10-3 and TRBJ1-2; 10 bases are a match to TRBD1. The junction had 21 bases not matched to a gene; V was cut back by 4 bases and J by 7 bases. Germline loops: CDR1 ENHRY, CDR2 SYGVKD. The CDR3 consists of 19 residues. The CDR3 nucleotides are TGTGCCATCAGTGCTCGCCCGGGACAGGGGCCGAGTGGCCCCGGTGGCTACACCTTC. Its protein is CAISARPGQGPSGPGGYTF.